This T cell receptor (beta chain) appears in the sequencing data of a study of Ad26.COV2.S vaccination and SARS-CoV-2 variants (dated by TCRdb to the early 2020s). Notes on the research overall: Donors in the vaccine arm were drawn from COV1001, a multicentre, randomized, double-blind, placebo-controlled phase I-IIa trial testing Ad26.COV2.S in healthy adults. The TCR-sequenced set comprised approximately 32 samples: some 19 Ad26.COV2.S vaccine recipients, 5 placebo recipients and 8 SARS-CoV-2 convalescent individuals. Ad26.COV2.S was given intramuscularly at 5x10^10 or 1x10^11 viral particles, as a single shot or as two shots 56 days apart. Investigators remained blinded to trial group allocation during experiments and outcome assessment. Sequencing of the TCRbeta repertoire served to evaluate the specificity and breadth of SARS-CoV-2-reactive T cell receptors following Ad26.COV2.S vaccination. Trial participants were randomized into five groups of five: low-dose or high-dose Ad26.COV2.S given once or twice, or placebo on both occasions. The study at large found these results: After vaccination, substantial breadth of spike-specific CD8+ and CD4+ T cell responses was reported. The authors noted that the TCR breadth and depth analyses may have underestimated total T cell responses. The study was not powered for comparison of responses between vaccine doses or regimens. Vaccine and placebo recipients had similar non-spike TCR breadth, a finding consistent with the vaccine containing only spike. Higher spike-specific TCR breadth was observed in Ad26.COV2.S recipients than in placebo recipients (P = 0.0014).

In the paper's terms, the treatment or condition label means: about 20 received Ad26.COV2.S at low or high dose, single or two shots; a few received placebo; per-sample allocation not given. Repertoires of vaccine and placebo recipients were sequenced from samples collected on day 63 after the first injection. Cohort 1b enrolled about two dozen adults aged 18-55 years at a single site in Boston, USA, between 29 July and 7 August 2020. Ad26.COV2.S was a replication-incompetent adenovirus type 26 vector expressing a prefusion-stabilized SARS-CoV-2 spike protein from the original Wuhan strain. As concerns this clone: The antigen it binds to is not known. Base qualities are not provided; no much larger clone lies one nucleotide away.

The immunoSEQ Assay was the method used to sequence TCRbeta CDR3 regions. After extraction, genomic DNA underwent amplification by bias-controlled multiplex PCR, followed by high-throughput sequencing. The published analysis was carried out like this. To quantify the absolute abundance of every unique TCRbeta CDR3 region, sequences were collapsed and filtered. T cell fraction was estimated by normalization of TCRbeta template counts to usable DNA, with usable DNA being measured through amplification of reference genes present in all nucleated cells. Repertoire TCRs were annotated as SARS-CoV-2-specific by exact matching of V gene, CDR3 amino acid sequence and J gene to a known reactive TCR set. The reference SARS-CoV-2 TCR set was derived from MIRA and filtered for enrichment in COVID-19-positive ImmuneCODE repertoires, a step that removed public or cross-reactive TCRs. Using the MIRA antigens, annotated TCRs were further analysed by specific ORF or by position within an ORF. Breadth was defined as the number of annotated unique rearrangements divided by the total number of unique productive rearrangements, and depth was defined as the summed frequency of the annotated unique rearrangements. Two-sided Wilcoxon rank-sum tests were applied when comparing TCR breadth between groups. TCRdb retrieved this table from immuneACCESS and kept in-frame rearrangements only. Not all clones are present; in checked studies, unresolved V genes account for under half, and no reason is known for the remainder. The D gene and trimming were derived from the DNA, and the V and J assignments and clone size from that table. The table for this sample lists fewer than 600,000 clones; 80% to 90% of them were counted only once. 1.5% to 2% of the sample comes from the top ten.

The CDR1 and CDR2 encoded by the germline V gene (reference sequence) are LNHDA and SQIVND. Its CDR3 holds 16 amino acids, cysteine through phenylalanine. The CDR3 DNA has 48 bases and is translated from base 1. V is cut by 5 bases and J by 8 bases, and the space between the germline ends is 24 bases. Sequencing was performed on peripheral blood, taken in a trial of Ad26.COV2.S vaccine versus placebo. The chain couples TRBV19 to TRBJ1-2; no D gene can be assigned with confidence. This TCR came from a person between 18 and 59 years old who received the Ad26.COV2.S COVID-19 vaccine or a placebo. The DNA sequence follows: TGTGCCAGTAGTCTCCGAGATGGACTTATCAAGACGGGCTACACCTTC. This sequence encodes CASSLRDGLIKTGYTF.